This is a list of T cell receptor beta chains from one sample in a study of cytomegalovirus exposure and HLA in healthy donors. The method was immunoSEQ multiplex PCR; TCRdb's version includes in-frame clones alone and lacks a portion of them. The data hold about 360,000 clones, with 80% to 90% observed a single time. The sample comprised PBMCs. The receptors come from a woman aged 18-30 years in good health and CMV-seronegative. Both conserved end residues are part of each CDR3. Fields, in order: CDR3 protein, CDR3 DNA, D gene, clone size, J gene, V gene. D genes are given only for firm matches. The size of a clone is reported for some rows only, either as once, few or many, or as a class for expanded clones.

CDR3 protein: CASSLRGGTATYEQYF
CDR3 DNA: TGTGCCAGCAGCCTTCGCGGGGGGACGGCAACCTACGAGCAGTACTTC
D gene: TRBD2
clone size: once
J gene: TRBJ2-7
V gene: TRBV7-2

CDR3 protein: CASSKLTDSNQPQHF
CDR3 DNA: TGTGCCAGCAGTAAGCTGACAGACTCTAATCAGCCCCAGCATTTT
D gene: .
clone size: .
J gene: TRBJ1-5
V gene: TRBV27

CDR3 protein: CASSSPYSGTSYEQYF
CDR3 DNA: TGTGCCAGCAGTTCGCCCTACTCCGGGACTAGCTACGAGCAGTACTTC
D gene: TRBD2
clone size: few
J gene: TRBJ2-7
V gene: TRBV27

CDR3 protein: CSGQGSTDTQYF
CDR3 DNA: TGCTCGGGCCAGGGGAGCACAGATACGCAGTATTTT
D gene: .
clone size: .
J gene: TRBJ2-3
V gene: TRBV29-1

CDR3 protein: CASSLLVAGPKHNEQFF
CDR3 DNA: TGCGCCAGCAGCTTGCTGGTAGCGGGGCCCAAACACAATGAGCAGTTCTTC
D gene: TRBD2
clone size: .
J gene: TRBJ2-1
V gene: TRBV5-1

CDR3 protein: CASSDSTADEKLFF
CDR3 DNA: TGTGCCAGCAGTGATAGTACGGCGGATGAAAAACTGTTTTTT
D gene: .
clone size: few
J gene: TRBJ1-4
V gene: TRBV2

CDR3 protein: CASSLGGTDYGYTF
CDR3 DNA: TGTGCCAGCAGTCTAGGGGGCACCGACTATGGCTACACCTTC
D gene: TRBD1
clone size: few
J gene: TRBJ1-2
V gene: TRBV28

CDR3 protein: CASSRDRLYNEQFF
CDR3 DNA: TGTGCCAGCAGCCGGGACAGACTCTACAATGAGCAGTTCTTC
D gene: TRBD1
clone size: .
J gene: TRBJ2-1
V gene: TRBV5-4

CDR3 protein: CASSVEGLAEETQYF
CDR3 DNA: TGTGCCAGCAGCGTAGAAGGACTAGCGGAAGAGACCCAGTACTTC
D gene: TRBD2
clone size: .
J gene: TRBJ2-5
V gene: TRBV9

CDR3 protein: CASSQDESYEQYF
CDR3 DNA: TGCGCCAGCAGCCAAGACGAGTCCTACGAGCAGTACTTC
D gene: .
clone size: few
J gene: TRBJ2-7
V gene: TRBV4-1

CDR3 protein: CASSQGQFYGYTF
CDR3 DNA: TGTGCCAGTAGCCAGGGACAGTTCTATGGCTACACCTTC
D gene: TRBD1
clone size: .
J gene: TRBJ1-2
V gene: TRBV19

CDR3 protein: CASSHPSSYNEQFF
CDR3 DNA: TGTGCCAGCAGTCATCCGAGCTCCTACAATGAGCAGTTCTTC
D gene: .
clone size: .
J gene: TRBJ2-1
V gene: TRBV2

CDR3 protein: CASSPRTVSYEQYF
CDR3 DNA: TGCGCCAGCAGCCCGCGGACAGTCTCCTACGAGCAGTACTTC
D gene: .
clone size: .
J gene: TRBJ2-7
V gene: TRBV5-1

CDR3 protein: CASSWDRELSYEQYF
CDR3 DNA: TGTGCCAGCAGTTGGGACAGGGAGTTATCGTACGAGCAGTACTTC
D gene: TRBD1
clone size: .
J gene: TRBJ2-7
V gene: TRBV28

CDR3 protein: CASRVGTSGTSYNEQFF
CDR3 DNA: TGTGCCAGCAGAGTCGGGACTAGCGGAACCTCCTACAATGAGCAGTTCTTC
D gene: TRBD2
clone size: .
J gene: TRBJ2-1
V gene: TRBV27

CDR3 protein: CASRGQGPNYGYTF
CDR3 DNA: TGTGCCAGCAGGGGACAGGGTCCTAACTATGGCTACACCTTC
D gene: TRBD1
clone size: once
J gene: TRBJ1-2
V gene: TRBV27

CDR3 protein: CASSFDTEQYF
CDR3 DNA: TGTGCCAGCAGCTTCGACACCGAGCAGTACTTC
D gene: .
clone size: .
J gene: TRBJ2-7
V gene: TRBV5-5

CDR3 protein: CASSYSTAGYGYTF
CDR3 DNA: TGTGCCAGCAGTTACTCGACGGCGGGCTATGGCTACACCTTC
D gene: .
clone size: .
J gene: TRBJ1-2
V gene: TRBV6-5

CDR3 protein: CSVEGGDF
CDR3 DNA: TGCAGCGTCGAGGGGGGGGACTTC
D gene: .
clone size: .
J gene: TRBJ2-7
V gene: TRBV29-1

CDR3 protein: CASSLGTSGRGYEQYF
CDR3 DNA: TGTGCCAGCAGCTTGGGGACTAGCGGGAGGGGATACGAGCAGTACTTC
D gene: TRBD2
clone size: .
J gene: TRBJ2-7
V gene: TRBV5-4

CDR3 protein: CASSSKDRGPYEQYF
CDR3 DNA: TGTGCCAGCAGCTCTAAGGACAGGGGGCCCTACGAGCAGTACTTC
D gene: TRBD1
clone size: .
J gene: TRBJ2-7
V gene: TRBV7-9

CDR3 protein: CASSVLSGDEQFF
CDR3 DNA: TGCGCCAGCAGTGTACTTAGCGGGGATGAGCAGTTCTTC
D gene: TRBD2
clone size: .
J gene: TRBJ2-1
V gene: TRBV10-2

CDR3 protein: CASSANRPRGEQYF
CDR3 DNA: TGTGCCAGCAGTGCCAACAGGCCTCGGGGGGAGCAGTACTTC
D gene: .
clone size: few
J gene: TRBJ2-7
V gene: TRBV27

CDR3 protein: CASSFDGTTNYGYTF
CDR3 DNA: TGCGCCAGCAGCTTCGACGGGACAACCAACTATGGCTACACCTTC
D gene: .
clone size: once
J gene: TRBJ1-2
V gene: TRBV5-1

CDR3 protein: CASSEGRPLYGYTF
CDR3 DNA: TGTGCCAGCAGTGAGGGCAGGCCTCTCTATGGCTACACCTTC
D gene: .
clone size: few
J gene: TRBJ1-2
V gene: TRBV2

CDR3 protein: CASSNADIQYF
CDR3 DNA: TGTGCCAGCAGCAATGCGGACATTCAGTACTTC
D gene: .
clone size: .
J gene: TRBJ2-4
V gene: TRBV6-1

CDR3 protein: CSALTSSETQYF
CDR3 DNA: TGCAGCGCCCTAACTAGCTCAGAGACCCAGTACTTC
D gene: .
clone size: .
J gene: TRBJ2-5
V gene: TRBV29-1

CDR3 protein: CATSREGDEQFF
CDR3 DNA: TGTGCCACCAGCAGAGAAGGGGATGAGCAGTTCTTC
D gene: .
clone size: .
J gene: TRBJ2-1
V gene: TRBV15

CDR3 protein: CASSTGGGLAGADTQYF
CDR3 DNA: TGTGCCAGCAGCACCGGTGGGGGACTAGCGGGGGCAGATACGCAGTATTTT
D gene: TRBD2
clone size: .
J gene: TRBJ2-3
V gene: TRBV5-4

CDR3 protein: CASRPLGGATNEKLFF
CDR3 DNA: TGTGCCAGCAGGCCACTCGGGGGTGCAACTAATGAAAAACTGTTTTTT
D gene: .
clone size: .
J gene: TRBJ1-4
V gene: TRBV27

CDR3 protein: CASSADRGSDGYTF
CDR3 DNA: TGTGCCAGCAGTGCGGACAGGGGAAGTGATGGCTACACCTTC
D gene: TRBD1
clone size: .
J gene: TRBJ1-2
V gene: TRBV28

CDR3 protein: CASSDGRGYEKLFF
CDR3 DNA: TGTGCCAGCAGTGACGGCCGGGGATATGAAAAACTGTTTTTT
D gene: .
clone size: .
J gene: TRBJ1-4
V gene: TRBV6-1

CDR3 protein: CAISAGRTGTGDSSEKLFF
CDR3 DNA: TGTGCCATCAGTGCGGGGCGAACCGGGACAGGGGATTCGAGTGAAAAACTGTTTTTT
D gene: TRBD1
clone size: once
J gene: TRBJ1-4
V gene: TRBV10-3

CDR3 protein: CASSLAVGAEETQYF
CDR3 DNA: TGTGCCAGCAGCTTAGCGGTAGGGGCAGAAGAGACCCAGTACTTC
D gene: .
clone size: .
J gene: TRBJ2-5
V gene: TRBV7-9

CDR3 protein: CASSLGGGSSTDTQYF
CDR3 DNA: TGTGCCAGCAGCTTAGGCGGGGGGTCATCCACAGATACGCAGTATTTT
D gene: TRBD2
clone size: .
J gene: TRBJ2-3
V gene: TRBV7-8

CDR3 protein: CSVEEVDNYEQYF
CDR3 DNA: TGCAGCGTTGAAGAGGTAGACAACTACGAGCAGTACTTC
D gene: .
clone size: .
J gene: TRBJ2-7
V gene: TRBV29-1

CDR3 protein: CASSPRGDTQYF
CDR3 DNA: TGCGCCAGCAGCCCCCGGGGGGATACGCAGTATTTT
D gene: .
clone size: .
J gene: TRBJ2-3
V gene: TRBV5-1

CDR3 protein: CTSSVRLAETYNEQFF
CDR3 DNA: TGTACCAGCAGCGTCCGACTAGCGGAGACCTACAATGAGCAGTTCTTC
D gene: TRBD2
clone size: .
J gene: TRBJ2-1
V gene: TRBV7-2